This is a list of T cell receptor beta chains from one sample in a study of T cell responses to AZD1222 COVID-19 vaccine. The method was immunoSEQ multiplex PCR; TCRdb's version includes in-frame clones alone and lacks a portion of them. The profile shows some 150,000 clones, more than 80% of them singletons. Here the sequenced sample was peripheral blood, taken on day 0 of AZD1222 vaccination. The receptors come from an adult in good health. CDR3s include the opening cysteine and the closing phenylalanine or tryptophan. Each record gives: V gene, D gene, clone size, J gene, CDR3 DNA, CDR3 protein. The D gene is left open where the match is weak. The size of a clone is reported for some rows only, either as once, few or many, or as a class for expanded clones.

V gene: TRBV30
D gene: NA
clone size: NA
J gene: TRBJ2-1
CDR3 DNA: TGTGCCTGGAGTTTAGTAGACAATGAGCAGTTCTTC
CDR3 protein: CAWSLVDNEQFF

V gene: TRBV2
D gene: TRBD1
clone size: NA
J gene: TRBJ2-2
CDR3 DNA: TGTGCCAGCAACGGACAGGGGGCCCGATCTGGCGGGGAGCTGTTTTTT
CDR3 protein: CASNGQGARSGGELFF

V gene: TRBV5-4
D gene: TRBD2
clone size: NA
J gene: TRBJ2-7
CDR3 DNA: TGTGCCAGCAGCTCCAGCGGGGGGCCGGGCGAGCAGTACTTC
CDR3 protein: CASSSSGGPGEQYF

V gene: TRBV5-4
D gene: NA
clone size: once
J gene: TRBJ1-5
CDR3 DNA: TGTGCCAGCAGCTTGGATGGGGGATCTAGCAATCAGCCCCAGCATTTT
CDR3 protein: CASSLDGGSSNQPQHF

V gene: TRBV18
D gene: TRBD2
clone size: once
J gene: TRBJ2-1
CDR3 DNA: TGTGCCAGCTCACCACCCGCTGCGGGAGGTTACAATGAGCAGTTCTTC
CDR3 protein: CASSPPAAGGYNEQFF

V gene: TRBV6-5
D gene: NA
clone size: NA
J gene: TRBJ2-7
CDR3 DNA: TGTGCCAGCAGTTACGATATTACGGGGGAGCAGTACTTC
CDR3 protein: CASSYDITGEQYF

V gene: TRBV5-1
D gene: TRBD2
clone size: NA
J gene: TRBJ2-7
CDR3 DNA: TGCGCCAGCAGCCCTCGGACTAGCGGCCTGGGGAAGAACGAGCAGTACTTC
CDR3 protein: CASSPRTSGLGKNEQYF

V gene: TRBV5-8
D gene: NA
clone size: NA
J gene: TRBJ1-4
CDR3 DNA: TGTGCCAGCAGCCCCGCGAAAGGGGCAGGGGAAAAACTGTTTTTT
CDR3 protein: CASSPAKGAGEKLFF

V gene: TRBV19
D gene: NA
clone size: NA
J gene: TRBJ2-3
CDR3 DNA: TGTGCCAGTACCACTACTAGTCTCGGCTCAGATACGCAGTATTTT
CDR3 protein: CASTTTSLGSDTQYF

V gene: TRBV6-5
D gene: NA
clone size: NA
J gene: TRBJ2-7
CDR3 DNA: TGTGCCAGCCCCGGACGGATGAGCTCCTACGAGCAGTACTTC
CDR3 protein: CASPGRMSSYEQYF

V gene: TRBV5-1
D gene: TRBD2
clone size: NA
J gene: TRBJ2-5
CDR3 DNA: TGCGCCAGCAGCTTGGCCGGACTAGGGGAGACCCAGTACTTC
CDR3 protein: CASSLAGLGETQYF

V gene: TRBV27
D gene: NA
clone size: NA
J gene: TRBJ2-2
CDR3 DNA: TGTGCCAGCAGTTTAGTGGCCGGGGAGCTGTTTTTT
CDR3 protein: CASSLVAGELFF